The rows below give T cell receptor beta chains drawn from one sample of a study of blood T cell repertoires in COVID-19. Produced via immunoSEQ multiplex PCR; TCRdb's table is partial and in-frame only. The sample lists about 260,000 clones; 84% were seen once. The sequenced material came from peripheral blood. The source of these receptors is a woman in her forties who had recovered from COVID-19. CDR3s include the opening cysteine and the closing phenylalanine or tryptophan. Each record gives: J gene, V gene, D gene, clone size, CDR3 DNA, CDR3 protein. The D gene is left open where the match is weak. Only part of the rows carry a size: once, few, many, or a class if the clone is expanded.

TRBJ1-2,TRBV10-3,TRBD1,NA,TGTGCCATCAGTGAGTCGGCAGGGACAGGCCTTCAGGGCTACACCTTC,CAISESAGTGLQGYTF
TRBJ2-3,TRBV3-1/TRBV3-2,NA,once,TGTGCCAGCAGCATGCACCAGGAAACTAGCACAGATACGCAGTATTTT,CASSMHQETSTDTQYF
TRBJ1-1,TRBV6-5,NA,NA,TGTGCCAGCAAATGGGGGACCGGGGGGAACACTGAAGCTTTCTTT,CASKWGTGGNTEAFF
TRBJ1-5,TRBV6-5,NA,NA,TGTGCCAGCAGTCCTCCGAGACAGGGCAATCAGCCCCAGCATTTT,CASSPPRQGNQPQHF
TRBJ1-5,TRBV7-2,NA,NA,TGTGCCAGCAGCTGGGGAGATCAGCCCCAGCATTTT,CASSWGDQPQHF
TRBJ2-7,TRBV5-4,NA,NA,TGTGCCAGCAGCTTGGAAAGAGCCTCCTACGAGCAGTACTTC,CASSLERASYEQYF
TRBJ1-6,TRBV10-3,NA,few,TGTGCCATCAGAACCTCCCAGGGCGCTTCACCCCTCCACTTT,CAIRTSQGASPLHF
TRBJ2-7,TRBV30,NA,few,TGTGCCTGGAGTGTTGCGTCCTACGAGCAGTACTTC,CAWSVASYEQYF
TRBJ1-6,TRBV28,NA,NA,TGTGCCAGCAGGCCGGGACATTATAATTCACCCCTCCACTTT,CASRPGHYNSPLHF
TRBJ1-4,TRBV5-1,NA,once,TGCGCCAGCAGCTCCCCAACCCCAGGGTTGGTAACTAATGAAAAACTGTTTTTT,CASSSPTPGLVTNEKLFF
TRBJ1-6,TRBV6-1,NA,NA,TGTGCCAGCAGTGAAGCAGGGCGGGGGTCACGGCCTGGAGCCCTCCACTTT,CASSEAGRGSRPGALHF
TRBJ1-2,TRBV28,TRBD1,NA,TGTGCCAGCAGTTCTGGGACAGGGCGAAGCGGCTACACCTTC,CASSSGTGRSGYTF
TRBJ2-1,TRBV24-1,TRBD2,NA,TGTGCCACCAGTGACACCACGCGGGGGAAAATTATCTCCTACAATGAGCAGTTCTTC,CATSDTTRGKIISYNEQFF
TRBJ1-3,TRBV20-1,NA,few,TGCAGTGCTAGTAGAGGGAGCTCTGGAAACACCATATATTTT,CSASRGSSGNTIYF
TRBJ1-2,TRBV24-1,NA,NA,TGTGCCACCAGTGATTCCATCCTCGGCTATGGCTACACCTTC,CATSDSILGYGYTF